This TCR beta chain was obtained from a study of T cell responses to AZD1222 COVID-19 vaccine. General study findings and limits: Only a handful of AZD1222 recipients, roughly six in all, had baseline seropositivity. Spike was spanned by vaccine-associated CD4 TCRs, with dominance at 160-218 and 743-854.

Only in-frame clones appear in the TCRdb table, and some are missing; sequencing was by immunoSEQ multiplex PCR. The table includes 70,000 to 80,000 clones, about three quarters detected once. Germline V gene data show CDR1 as LNHDA and CDR2 as SQIVND (reference sequence). Trimming stripped 3 bases from V and 3 bases from J, with 12 bases between. This CDR3 has 16 residues. Note on this clone: The antigen remains unidentified.

The rearrangement joins TRBV19 to TRBJ2-6; D call uncertain. The sequence derives from an adult who received the AZD1222 COVID-19 vaccine. This material consisted of peripheral blood, taken 28 days after the second AZD1222 dose. This CDR3 reads CASSIPSFSGANVLTF. The CDR3, as DNA: TGTGCCAGTAGTATCCCCTCATTCAGTGGGGCCAACGTCCTGACTTTC.